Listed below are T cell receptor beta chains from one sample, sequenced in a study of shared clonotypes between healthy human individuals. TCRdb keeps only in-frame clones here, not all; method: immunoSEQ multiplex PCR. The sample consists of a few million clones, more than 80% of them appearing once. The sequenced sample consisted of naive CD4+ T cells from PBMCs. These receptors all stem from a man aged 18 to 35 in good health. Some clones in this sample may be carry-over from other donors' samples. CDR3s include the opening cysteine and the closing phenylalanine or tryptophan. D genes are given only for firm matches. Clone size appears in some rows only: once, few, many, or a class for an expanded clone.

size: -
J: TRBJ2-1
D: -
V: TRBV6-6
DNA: TGTGCCAGCAGTCCACCAACCGGGTCGGGGAATGAGCAGTTCTTC
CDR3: CASSPPTGSGNEQFF

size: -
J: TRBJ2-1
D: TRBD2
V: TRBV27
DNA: TGTGCCAGCAGTTCGGGCGGGAGGGCCGGCAATGAGCAGTTCTTC
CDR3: CASSSGGRAGNEQFF

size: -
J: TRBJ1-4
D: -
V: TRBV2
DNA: TGTGCCAGCACCGAAGGGGGGGTAAATGAAAAACTGTTTTTT
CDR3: CASTEGGVNEKLFF

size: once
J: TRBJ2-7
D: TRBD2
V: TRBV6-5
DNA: TGTGCCAGCAGTTACTCGTTGCTAGCGGGGAACTACGAGCAGTACTTC
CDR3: CASSYSLLAGNYEQYF

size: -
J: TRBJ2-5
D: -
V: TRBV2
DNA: TGTGCCAGCAGTGGCGGGACGACCGAGGGGGAGACCCAGTACTTC
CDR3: CASSGGTTEGETQYF

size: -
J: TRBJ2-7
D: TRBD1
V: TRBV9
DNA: TGTGCCAGCAGCGTAGCTACAGGGGGTCCGTACGAGCAGTACTTC
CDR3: CASSVATGGPYEQYF

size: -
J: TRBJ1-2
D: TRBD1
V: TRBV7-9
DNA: TGTGCCAGCAGCTTAGGGCTGAGGGGACAGGCTTACTATGGCTACACCTTC
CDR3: CASSLGLRGQAYYGYTF

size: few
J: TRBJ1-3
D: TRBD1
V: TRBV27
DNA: TGTGCCAGCAGCAGGGGGCCTGGAAACACCATATATTTT
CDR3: CASSRGPGNTIYF

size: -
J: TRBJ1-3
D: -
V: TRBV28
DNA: TGTGCCAGCAGTTTAACGGGAGCTGGAAACACCATATATTTT
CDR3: CASSLTGAGNTIYF

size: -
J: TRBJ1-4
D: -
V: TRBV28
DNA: TGTGCCAGCAGTTTCAGGAGGGCAACTAATGAAAAACTGTTTTTT
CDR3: CASSFRRATNEKLFF

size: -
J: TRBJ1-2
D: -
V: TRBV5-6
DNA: TGTGCCAGCAGCCCCCGGCACGCGGGCTACACCTTC
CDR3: CASSPRHAGYTF

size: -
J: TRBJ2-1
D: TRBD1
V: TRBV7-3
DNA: TGTGCCAGCAGCGGTCAACGGACAGGGGCGAATGAGCAGTTCTTC
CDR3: CASSGQRTGANEQFF

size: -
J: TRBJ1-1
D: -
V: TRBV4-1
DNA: TGCGCCAGCAGCCACCAGGTAGTGGGGGCCGGGGTAATGAACACTGAAGCTTTCTTT
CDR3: CASSHQVVGAGVMNTEAFF

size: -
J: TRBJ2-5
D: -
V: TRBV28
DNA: TGTGCCAGCAGTTTAATGGTGGCAGGGTCAGAGACCCAGTACTTC
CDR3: CASSLMVAGSETQYF

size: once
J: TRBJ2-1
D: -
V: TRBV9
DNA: TGTGCCAGCAGCGTAGGAACGGGGCCCTACAATGAGCAGTTCTTC
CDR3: CASSVGTGPYNEQFF

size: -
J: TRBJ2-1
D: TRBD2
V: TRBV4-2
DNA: TGTGCCAGCAGCCGATTAACCGGGACTAGCGGGATGTATGAGCAGTTCTTC
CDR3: CASSRLTGTSGMYEQFF

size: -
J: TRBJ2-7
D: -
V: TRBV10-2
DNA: TGCGCCAGCAGCGCCGGACAGCTCTACGAGCAGTACTTC
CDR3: CASSAGQLYEQYF

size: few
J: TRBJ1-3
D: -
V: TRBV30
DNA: TGTGCCTGGAGTGGGGGACACTCTGGAAACACCATATATTTT
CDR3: CAWSGGHSGNTIYF

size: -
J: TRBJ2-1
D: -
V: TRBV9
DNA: TGTGCCAGCAGCGTAGAGGGTGAGCAGTTCTTC
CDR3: CASSVEGEQFF

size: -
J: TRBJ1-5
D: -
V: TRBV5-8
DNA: TGTGCCAGCAGCCCCGGGGAAGGGAAGCGCCAGCCCCAGCATTTT
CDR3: CASSPGEGKRQPQHF

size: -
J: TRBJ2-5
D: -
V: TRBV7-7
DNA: TGTGCCAGCGACCCTCAGGAGACCCAGTACTTC
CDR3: CASDPQETQYF

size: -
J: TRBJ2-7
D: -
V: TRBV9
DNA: TGTGCCAGCTCGGGCCAGGGAACCCCCTACGAGCAGTACTTC
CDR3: CASSGQGTPYEQYF

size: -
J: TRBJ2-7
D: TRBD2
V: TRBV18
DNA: TGTGCCAGCTCACCACCGGGACTAGCGGACTACGAGCAGTACTTC
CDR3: CASSPPGLADYEQYF

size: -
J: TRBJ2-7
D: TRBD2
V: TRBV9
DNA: TGTGCCAGCAGCGACGGGACTAGCGGGAGTATCTACGAGCAGTACTTC
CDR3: CASSDGTSGSIYEQYF

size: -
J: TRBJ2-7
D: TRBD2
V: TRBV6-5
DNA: TGTGCCAGCAGCGTAGCGGGGGGCCGATACGAGCAGTACTTC
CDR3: CASSVAGGRYEQYF

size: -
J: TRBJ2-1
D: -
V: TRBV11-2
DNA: TGTGCCAGCAGCTACGGGACACTCAACAATGAGCAGTTCTTC
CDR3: CASSYGTLNNEQFF

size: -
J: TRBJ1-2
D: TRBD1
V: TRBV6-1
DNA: TGTGCCAGCAGGACGGACAGGGGGGATGGCTACACCTTC
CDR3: CASRTDRGDGYTF

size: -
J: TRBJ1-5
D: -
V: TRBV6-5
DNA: TGTGCCAGCAGTACGGCCCGGGACCAGCCCCAGCATTTT
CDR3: CASSTARDQPQHF

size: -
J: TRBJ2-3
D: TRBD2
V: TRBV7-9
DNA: TGTGCCAGCAGCTTATTCTTAGCGGGAGGAGATACGCAGTATTTT
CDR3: CASSLFLAGGDTQYF

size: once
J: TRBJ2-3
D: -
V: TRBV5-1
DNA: TGCGCCAGCAGCGGTCCGGGATTAGAGTCGATGGTCACAGATACGCAGTATTTT
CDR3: CASSGPGLESMVTDTQYF

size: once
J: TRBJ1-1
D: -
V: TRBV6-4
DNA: TGTGCCAGGGGGGGCCCTGAAGCTTTCTTT
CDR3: CARGGPEAFF

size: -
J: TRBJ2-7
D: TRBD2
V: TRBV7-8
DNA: TGTGCCAGCAGCCCCCCAGCGGGAGTATACTTGTACGAGCAGTACTTC
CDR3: CASSPPAGVYLYEQYF

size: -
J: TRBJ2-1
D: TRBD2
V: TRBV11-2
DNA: TGTGCCAGCAGCCGTAGCGGGGATACCTACAATGAGCAGTTCTTC
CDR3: CASSRSGDTYNEQFF

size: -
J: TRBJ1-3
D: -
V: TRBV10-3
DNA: TGTGCCATTCTGAGTCCGGGACTCGCCGGAAACACCATATATTTT
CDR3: CAILSPGLAGNTIYF

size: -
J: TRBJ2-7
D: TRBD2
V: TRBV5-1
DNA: TGCGCCAGCTACCCGGGACTAGCGGGAGCCTACGAGCAGTACTTC
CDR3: CASYPGLAGAYEQYF

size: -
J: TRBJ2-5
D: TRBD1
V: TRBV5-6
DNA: TGTGCCAGCAGCTTACTGACAGGGTCGGGAGAGACCCAGTACTTC
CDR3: CASSLLTGSGETQYF

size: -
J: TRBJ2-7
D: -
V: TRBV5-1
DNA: TGCGCCAGCAGCTGGGCCTCCGGGGGCCGAGAAGCCTACGAGCAGTACTTC
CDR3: CASSWASGGREAYEQYF

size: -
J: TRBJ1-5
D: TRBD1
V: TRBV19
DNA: TGTGCCAGTAGCCGACAGGGGAATCAGCCCCAGCATTTT
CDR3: CASSRQGNQPQHF

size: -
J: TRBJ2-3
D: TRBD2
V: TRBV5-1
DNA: TGCGCCAGTATGGGGGAGGGCCGTGGAACAGATACGCAGTATTTT
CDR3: CASMGEGRGTDTQYF

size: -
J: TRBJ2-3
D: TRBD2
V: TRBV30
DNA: TGTGCCTGGAGACCACTAGCGGGAGGAAGGGATACGCAGTATTTT
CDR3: CAWRPLAGGRDTQYF

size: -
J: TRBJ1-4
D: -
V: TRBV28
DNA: TGTGCCAGCAGTCCACGGGCTAGAGAAAAACTGTTTTTT
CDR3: CASSPRAREKLFF

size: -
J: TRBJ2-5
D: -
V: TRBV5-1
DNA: TGCGCCAGCAACGATCCCCAGGGGACCCAGTACTTC
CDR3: CASNDPQGTQYF

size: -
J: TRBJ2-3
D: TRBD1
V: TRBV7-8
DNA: TGTGCCAGCAGCCAGGACAGGGGTACAGATACGCAGTATTTT
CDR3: CASSQDRGTDTQYF

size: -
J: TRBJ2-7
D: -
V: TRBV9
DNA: TGTGCCAGCAGCGTAGATCCAGGGACGACCTACGAGCAGTACTTC
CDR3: CASSVDPGTTYEQYF

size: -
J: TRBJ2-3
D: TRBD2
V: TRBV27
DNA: TGTGCCAGCAGCCCGGCCCTAGCGGGAGTATGGGATACGCAGTATTTT
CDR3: CASSPALAGVWDTQYF